This T cell receptor beta chain is from a study of cytomegalovirus exposure and HLA in healthy donors (dated by TCRdb to between 2016 and 2019). About the study as a whole: The roughly 650 repertoires of the first cohort and the approximately 110 validation repertoires were produced on the same platform, according to a later analysis. The study aimed to test whether signatures of past pathogen exposure could be identified by cataloging public T cell receptors. Along with the 666-subject first cohort, a separate validation cohort of around 110 different subjects was used. High-throughput TCR immunosequencing, statistical association of individual TCRs with disease status, and machine learning were combined to predict cytomegalovirus infection status. Overall study outcomes, separate from this receptor: A total of 150 to 200 TCR beta chains were listed by the study as associated with cytomegalovirus. The validation cohort had no HLA typing available for a later analysis, so co-occurrence within that cohort was assessed over all 120 or so repertoires. The authors suggested that the approach could potentially be extended to other disease states and immunological phenotypes. A few of the identified cytomegalovirus-associated TCR beta chains were confirmed in vitro to be specific for cytomegalovirus antigens. Subsequent analysis determined that TCRs grouped into clusters in the first cohort also showed a tendency toward co-occurrence across the roughly 110 validation repertoires, and 94% of cluster scores exceeded 0. In both the original and validation cohorts, the classifier was reported to diagnose cytomegalovirus status with high specificity and sensitivity. Across donors, most TCR sequences were observed very rarely, whereas some public TCRs were present in many individuals.

The library was obtained by the immunoSEQ multiplex PCR assay. Regarding the original processing steps: A statistical classification framework was built for diagnosing cytomegalovirus status from the catalog of TCR beta chain sequences. Held by TCRdb, this immuneACCESS table contains in-frame sequences only and omits some clones. Under half of the omission traces to an unresolved V gene where checked; the cause of the rest is unknown. From that table come the V and J calls and clone size; the DNA was used to work out D and trimming. The sample table records some 120,000 clones; roughly 90% of these occur just once. Less than 1.5% of the sample is held by the ten biggest clonotypes. The germline V gene (reference sequence) supplies CDR1 SGHKS and CDR2 YYEKEE. V is pared back by 3 bases and J by 3 bases, with 13 bases lying between the germline termini. The CDR3 contains 15 residues, cysteine and phenylalanine counted. Only CDR3 DNA remains: 45 bases, in frame from the first base.

To note about this clone: Which antigen it targets is not known. Base-call qualities are not available, and no considerably larger clone is one nucleotide away.

The donors belonged to the validation cohort of roughly 120 subjects, which was separate from the approximately 700-subject first cohort. Sequencing was performed on PBMCs. Recombination joined TRBV5-5 with TRBJ1-5, with TRBD1 perhaps the D gene, on 5 matching bases. The clonotype comes from a man in his thirties or forties in good health and CMV-seronegative. CDR3 sequence: CASSWSGGSNQPQHF. The DNA sequence reads TGTGCCAGCAGCTGGTCCGGGGGGTCCAATCAGCCCCAGCATTTT.